Shown below are 17 T cell receptor beta chains from a single sample sequenced in a study of OX40 agonist ivuxolimab in advanced cancers. The library was made by the immunoSEQ multiplex PCR assay. Entries here come from immuneACCESS through TCRdb and include only in-frame sequences with V and J called. Some clones fail to appear in such tables; in the studies checked, an unresolved V gene covers under half of the shortfall, and the cause of the remainder is unknown. Here the sample has 20,000 to 25,000 clones; around 81% occur a single time. Roughly a quarter of the sample is in the top ten clones. This specimen consisted of CD4+ or CD8+ T cells sorted from blood, obtained in a trial of the OX40 agonist ivuxolimab. Receptor source: an adult with an advanced solid tumor such as melanoma, head and neck, liver or kidney cancer.

This clone appeared a few times. The chain combines TRBV6-4 with TRBJ1-1; D gene unclear. The CDR3 runs to 13 residues. V dropped 3 bases and J dropped 2 bases, with 7 bases sitting between them. Germline V gene lookup returns CDR1 MRHNA and CDR2 SNTAGT. CDR3 DNA: TGTGCCAGCAGTGAGGCAGAAAACACTGAAGCTTTCTTT. It encodes CASSEAENTEAFF.

V usage is TRBV28 and J usage is TRBJ2-7; 13 bases are a match to TRBD2. V lost 5 bases and J lost 0; bases outside the gene matches: 4. The length of the CDR3 is 16 residues. The V gene's germline CDR1 is MDHEN and CDR2 SYDVKM. DNA of the CDR3: TGTGCCAGCAGTCCCGGGACTAGCGGGATCTCCTACGAGCAGTACTTC. As protein: CASSPGTSGISYEQYF.

This clone is medium-sized in the sample. The V gene is TRBV10-1, the J gene TRBJ2-3, with 9 bases lining up with TRBD2. With V trimmed by 2 bases and J by 3 bases, 6 bases remained unmatched. Germline values: CDR1 WNHNN, CDR2 SYGVQD (reference sequence). The CDR3 consists of 16 residues. The DNA of the CDR3 is TGCGCCAGCAGTGAGATCGCGGGAGGGATAACAGATACGCAGTATTTT. It is translated as CASSEIAGGITDTQYF.

The chain joins TRBV2 to TRBJ2-1, with 7 bases identical to TRBD1. Trimming took 7 bases from V and 12 from J; bases not matched to a gene: 3. Germline lookup yields CDR1 SNHLY and CDR2 FYNNEI. The CDR3 is 10 amino acids. CDR3 DNA: TGTGCCAGCAAGGGGGCTTGGCAGTTCTTC. Its protein is CASKGAWQFF.

J is TRBJ2-1 and V is TRBV6-6, with a weak D call TRBD2 (6 bases). V gave up 2 bases and J gave up 4 bases, with 9 bases separating them. The germline V gene encodes CDR1 MNHNY and CDR2 SVGAGI (reference sequence). This CDR3 spans 14 amino acids. CDR3 sequence (DNA): TGTGCCAGCAGTTACGTGGGGGGTTACAATGAGCAGTTCTTC. Translation: CASSYVGGYNEQFF.

As to this clone: Other DNA sequences from this sample encode an identical CDR3 as well. V usage is TRBV6-4 and J usage is TRBJ1-1, with D perhaps TRBD1 (5 bases). This CDR3 contains 13 residues. Trimming took off 3 bases at V and 1 base at J, with 6 bases between the two ends. The germline CDR1 and CDR2 sequences are MRHNA and SNTAGT. This chain's CDR3 is CASSDGGNTEAFF. CDR3 sequence (DNA): TGTGCCAGCAGTGATGGGGGGAACACTGAAGCTTTCTTT.

The chain is built from TRBV5-6 and TRBJ2-1; the match to TRBD2 covers 10 bases. CDR3 length: 14 residues. Germline V lookup: CDR1 SGHDT, CDR2 YYEEEE. J was trimmed by 15 bases and V by 2 bases; bases with no gene match: 11. CDR3 DNA sequence: TGTGCCAGCAGCTTTATGACCAGCGGGAGGGATCTGTTCTTC. Its protein is CASSFMTSGRDLFF.

The CDR3 DNA sequence: TGTGCCAGCAGCCGTGCTGGGGACAGGGGGAGTGAGCAGTTCTTC. Translation: CASSRAGDRGSEQFF. This chain joins TRBV7-3 and TRBJ2-1; TRBD1 aligns across 11 bases. Germline CDR1 and CDR2: SGHTA and FQGTGA. V gave up 5 bases and J gave up 9 bases; unmatched junction bases: 9. This CDR3 is 15 amino acids long.

This clone was picked up a small number of times. V usage is TRBV10-3 and J usage is TRBJ2-7; 8 nucleotides match TRBD1. Per the germline V gene, CDR1 is ENHRY and CDR2 is SYGVKD. CDR3 length: 14 amino acids. J gave up 3 bases and V 3 bases, and 4 bases lay outside the gene matches. The CDR3 sequence: CAISDPGQGYEQYF. The CDR3 DNA is TGTGCCATCAGTGACCCTGGACAGGGCTACGAGCAGTACTTC.

This chain links TRBV9 with TRBJ2-3; 16 bases are a match to TRBD2. The V gene's germline CDR1 is SGDLS and CDR2 YYNGEE. V was pared by 0 bases and J by 6 bases, with 4 bases of the junction left unmatched. This CDR3 has 17 residues. The CDR3 sequence is CASSVEGLAGGPDTQYF. CDR3 bases: TGTGCCAGCAGCGTAGAGGGACTAGCGGGAGGGCCGGATACGCAGTATTTT.

V is TRBV6-6 and J is TRBJ1-2; D gene unclear. There are 13 residues in the CDR3. Trimming shortened V by 1 base and J by 8 bases, and 11 bases separated the two germline ends. The germline gives CDR1 MNHNY, CDR2 SVGAGI (reference sequence). This CDR3 is CASSYWSGRGYTF. CDR3 nucleotide sequence: TGTGCCAGCAGTTACTGGTCTGGGCGCGGCTACACCTTC.

This rearrangement joins TRBV11-2 to TRBJ1-1; D may be TRBD1 (5 bases). V was clipped by 0 bases and J by 0 bases, with 8 bases between them. Germline CDR1 is SGHAT and CDR2 is FQNNGV. This CDR3 spans 15 amino acids. The CDR3 bases are TGTGCCAGCAGCTTAGAAGACAGATTGAACACTGAAGCTTTCTTT. This gives the protein CASSLEDRLNTEAFF.

The V and J genes are TRBV9 and TRBJ1-2; 7 bases agree with TRBD1. J was trimmed by 1 base and V by 4 bases; bases with no gene match: 4. The CDR3 spans 14 residues. Germline V gives CDR1 SGDLS, CDR2 YYNGEE. Here the CDR3 reads CASSPRDSNYGYTF. In DNA, the CDR3 is TGTGCCAGCAGCCCGCGGGACAGTAACTATGGCTACACCTTC.

This clone was picked up a small number of times. The chain uses TRBV5-1 and TRBJ2-3; D might be TRBD2 (6 bases). CDR3 size: 14 residues. The ends were cut back, 2 bases at V and 2 bases at J, with 9 bases in the middle. CDR1 and CDR2 from the germline V gene are SGHRS and YFSETQ. The CDR3 DNA reads TGCGCCAGCAGCTTTAGCGGTTCCACAGATACGCAGTATTTT. This encodes CASSFSGSTDTQYF.

This clone was observed a single time. The V gene is TRBV7-2, the J gene TRBJ1-2, with D unresolved. Germline CDR1 is SGHTA and CDR2 is FQGNSA. V lost 5 bases, J lost 7 bases, and 8 bases lay in between. The CDR3 has 11 residues. CDR3 in amino acids: CASSRPSGYTF. The CDR3 nucleotides read TGTGCCAGCAGCCGACCGAGTGGCTACACCTTC.

The rearrangement joins TRBV4-1 to TRBJ2-7; D is unclear. CDR1 and CDR2 from the germline V gene are MGHRA and YSYEKL. Trimming removed 4 bases from V and 3 bases from J, with 10 bases in between. CDR3 length: 13 amino acids. CDR3 amino acids: CASSPQQYYEQYF. Here the CDR3 DNA reads TGCGCCAGCAGCCCCCAACAGTACTACGAGCAGTACTTC.

J is TRBJ1-2 and V is TRBV30, with a possible D match to TRBD1 (5 bases). CDR1 and CDR2 (germline): GTSNPN, SVGIG (reference sequence). This CDR3 is 14 amino acids long. Trimming stripped 2 bases from V and 0 bases from J, with 10 bases between. CDR3 bases: TGTGCCTGGAGTCGACAGTCATCTAACTATGGCTACACCTTC. It specifies CAWSRQSSNYGYTF.